Sequencing of this TCR beta chain was carried out in a study of T cells in Graves' hyperthyroidism and ophthalmopathy. Every diagnosis used clinical symptoms, serum thyroxine and TRAb, thyroid ultrasound and orbital computed tomography. Amplified regions were TCR beta CDR3 sequences from RNA transcripts. The TCR CDR3 was amplified in a first-round RT-PCR using the HTBI primer set. From the multiplex PCR reads, TCRdb called clonotypes with MiXCR, one entry per CDR3 protein. The sample contains about 270,000 distinct CDR3 sequences, roughly a quarter of which appear only once. Overall study results and limits: Researchers found most expanded thyroid clonotypes above 0.001 in blood as well. The model identified upcoming ophthalmopathy a median approximately six months ahead of onset.

The CDR3 length is 12 residues. Germline V gene lookup returns CDR1 DFQATT and CDR2 SNEGSKA (reference sequence). This clonotype appeared many times. Its antigen is unknown. At one of its ends the junction is not consistent with the germline gene, which may arise from a read error. The clonotype originates from a woman aged 40 to 50 with Graves' ophthalmopathy. Sequenced sample: blood. The rearrangement links TRBV20-1 to TRBJ1-3, with D possibly TRBD1 on 5 matching bases. In DNA, the CDR3 is TGCAGTGCTAGAGATCAAGAGGGCAGGGAAAATTTT. Protein: CSARDQEGRENF.